This T cell receptor (beta chain) was obtained from a study of T cells in tuberculosis (dated by TCRdb to the late 2010s). Broadly, across the study: To characterize T cells specific for the mycobacterial lipid antigen glucose monomycolate (GMM), the study used CD1B tetramers together with high-throughput TCR immunosequencing. With 10 or so people per group, a South African clinical cohort compared IGRA-negative adolescents, IGRA-positive adolescents with latent tuberculosis, and adults with active tuberculosis. PBMC from active tuberculosis patients were archived either before standard anti-tuberculosis treatment began or within 7 days of the start of that treatment. Overall study results and their limits: Shorter CDR3-alpha lengths in active tuberculosis patients partly drove the smaller NN-distances, and the TCR-beta difference was not statistically significant. Which clinical samples got chosen depended on the availability of cryopreserved specimens, and the active tuberculosis cases were adults, whereas the controls were adolescents. Compared with IGRA-negative controls, TCR-alpha repertoires from active tuberculosis had smaller mean NN-distances to GMM-specific TCRs, which suggests clonal expansion of these TCRs. A classifier using the diverse GMM-specific repertoire reached approximately 84% accuracy (AUROC under 0.95), compared with approximately 70% accuracy using GEM motif frequencies.

Based on the germline V gene (reference sequence), the CDR1 and CDR2 sequences are SGHNT and YYREEE. The CDR3 covers 12 residues, taking in both the cysteine and the phenylalanine. Only the CDR3 DNA stays, 36 bases, in frame from base 1. V is shortened by 4 bases, J by 2 bases, and the region joining them spans 7 bases. Interpreted using the paper, the time point label stands for: new active TB diagnosis, blood taken before or within 7 days of starting treatment. The patients with active tuberculosis were newly diagnosed, HIV-seronegative South African adults aged 18 years or older. Active tuberculosis was confirmed by positive sputum smear microscopy and/or positive M. tuberculosis culture. Immunosequencing of unsorted cryopreserved PBMC covered, on average, around 100,000 T cells per clinical donor. The immunoSEQ multiplex PCR assay was used to generate TCR libraries, with TCR-beta and/or TCR-alpha/delta assays applied to each sample. The Illumina high-throughput platform was used to sequence the amplified TCR libraries. As for the original processing: Clustering and dimensionality reduction relied on pairwise TCRdist distances among GMM-specific receptors from T cells that were either sorted ex vivo or expanded in vitro. The score assigned to each clinical repertoire was mean NN-distance, meaning the average TCRdist to the nearest 10% of tetramer-positive reference sequences. GEM TCR motif frequency was computed as the fraction of unique TCRs matching known GEM sequences by V/J usage and CDR3 length. Active tuberculosis was classified by linear discriminant analysis with leave-one-out cross-validation, implemented in scikit-learn. Not all clones reach the TCRdb copy of this immuneACCESS table, which keeps in-frame sequences only. Checked studies attribute under half of the gap to unresolved V genes and leave the rest unexplained. V, J and clone size derive from that table, while D and trimming were established from the DNA sequence. The sample table shows thousands of clones, and 95% to 98% are seen once. The ten largest clonotypes hold 11% of the sample.

A remark on this clone: Its recognized antigen is unknown. Base-call qualities are not available, and no considerably larger clone is one nucleotide away.

The receptor's source is an adult with tuberculosis. This receptor chain uses TRBV5-4 and TRBJ2-7; the D gene cannot be resolved reliably. This specimen was PBMCs, taken at tuberculosis diagnosis. CDR3 sequence: CASSSPPYEQYF. The DNA is TGTGCCAGCAGCAGCCCTCCCTACGAGCAGTACTTC.